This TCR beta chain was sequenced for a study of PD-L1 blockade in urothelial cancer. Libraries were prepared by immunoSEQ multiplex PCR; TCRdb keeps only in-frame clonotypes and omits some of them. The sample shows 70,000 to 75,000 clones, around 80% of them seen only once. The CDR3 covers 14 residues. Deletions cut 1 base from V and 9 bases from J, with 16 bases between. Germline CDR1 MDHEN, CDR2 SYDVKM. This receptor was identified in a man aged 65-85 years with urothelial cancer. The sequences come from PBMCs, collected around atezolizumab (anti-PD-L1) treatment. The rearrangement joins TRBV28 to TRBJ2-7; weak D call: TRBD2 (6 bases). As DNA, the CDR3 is TGTGCCAGCAGTTTATCCAGACTAGGGGAACCGCAGTACTTC. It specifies CASSLSRLGEPQYF.